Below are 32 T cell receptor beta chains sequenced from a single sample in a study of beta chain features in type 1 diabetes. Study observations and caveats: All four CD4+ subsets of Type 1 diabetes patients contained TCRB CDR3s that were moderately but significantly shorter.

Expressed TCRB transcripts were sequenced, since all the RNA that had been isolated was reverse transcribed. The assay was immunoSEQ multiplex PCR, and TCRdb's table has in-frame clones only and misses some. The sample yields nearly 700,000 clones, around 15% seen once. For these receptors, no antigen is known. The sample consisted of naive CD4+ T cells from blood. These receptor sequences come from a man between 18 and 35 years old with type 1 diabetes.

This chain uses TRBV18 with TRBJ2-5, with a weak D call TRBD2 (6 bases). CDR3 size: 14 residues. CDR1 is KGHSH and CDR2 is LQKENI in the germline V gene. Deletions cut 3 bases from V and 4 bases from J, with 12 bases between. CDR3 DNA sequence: TGTGCCAGCTCACCTACGGGGGACGTAGAGACCCAGTACTTC. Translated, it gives CASSPTGDVETQYF.

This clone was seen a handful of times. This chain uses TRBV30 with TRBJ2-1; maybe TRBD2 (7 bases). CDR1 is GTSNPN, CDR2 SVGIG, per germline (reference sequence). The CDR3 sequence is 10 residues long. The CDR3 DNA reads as TGTGGAGGGGGGGAACGGGAGCAGTTCTTC. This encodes CGGGEREQFF.

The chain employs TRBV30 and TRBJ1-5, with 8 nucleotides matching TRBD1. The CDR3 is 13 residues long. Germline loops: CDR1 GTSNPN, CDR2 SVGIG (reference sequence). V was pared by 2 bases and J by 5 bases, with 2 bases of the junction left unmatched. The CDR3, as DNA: TGTGCCTGGAGTATACAGGGGGATCAGCCCCAGCATTTT. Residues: CAWSIQGDQPQHF.

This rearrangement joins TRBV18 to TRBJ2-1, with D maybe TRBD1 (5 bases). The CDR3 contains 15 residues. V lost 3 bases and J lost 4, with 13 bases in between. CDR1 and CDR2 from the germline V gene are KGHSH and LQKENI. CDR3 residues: CASSPQGIPYNEQFF. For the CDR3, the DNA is TGTGCCAGCTCACCCCAGGGCATCCCATACAATGAGCAGTTCTTC.

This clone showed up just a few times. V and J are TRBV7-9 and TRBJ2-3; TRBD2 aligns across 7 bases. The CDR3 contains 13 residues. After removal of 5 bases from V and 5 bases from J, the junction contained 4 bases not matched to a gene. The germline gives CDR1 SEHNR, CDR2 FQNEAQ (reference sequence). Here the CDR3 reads CASSRGSQDTQYF. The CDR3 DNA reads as TGTGCCAGCAGCCGCGGGAGTCAAGATACGCAGTATTTT.

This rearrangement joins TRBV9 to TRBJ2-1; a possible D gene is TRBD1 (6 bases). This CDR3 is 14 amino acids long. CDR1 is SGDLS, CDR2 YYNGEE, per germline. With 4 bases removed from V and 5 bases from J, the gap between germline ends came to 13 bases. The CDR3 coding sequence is TGTGCCAGCAGCTTTCGGACAGAAAACAATGAGCAGTTCTTC. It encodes CASSFRTENNEQFF.

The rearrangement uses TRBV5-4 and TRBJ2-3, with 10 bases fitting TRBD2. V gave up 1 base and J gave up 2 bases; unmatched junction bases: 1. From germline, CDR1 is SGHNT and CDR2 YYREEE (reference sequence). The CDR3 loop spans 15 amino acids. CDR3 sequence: CASSLTSGDTDTQYF. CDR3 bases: TGTGCCAGCAGCTTGACTAGCGGGGACACAGATACGCAGTATTTT.

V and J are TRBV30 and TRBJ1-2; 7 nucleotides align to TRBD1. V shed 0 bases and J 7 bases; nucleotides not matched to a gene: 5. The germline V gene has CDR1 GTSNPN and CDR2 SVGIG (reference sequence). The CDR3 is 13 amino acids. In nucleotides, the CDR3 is TGTGCCTGGAGTGTAGAGACAGGGACTGGCTACACCTTC. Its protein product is CAWSVETGTGYTF.

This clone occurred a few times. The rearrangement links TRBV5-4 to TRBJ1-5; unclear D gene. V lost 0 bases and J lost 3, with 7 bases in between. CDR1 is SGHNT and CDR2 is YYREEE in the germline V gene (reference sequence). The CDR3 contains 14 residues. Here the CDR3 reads CASSLDGTNQPQHF. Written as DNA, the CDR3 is TGTGCCAGCAGCTTGGACGGTACCAATCAGCCCCAGCATTTT.

CDR3 coding DNA: TGTGCCAGCAGTTTAAGACAGGGGGCCGATGAGCAGTTCTTC. Protein sequence: CASSLRQGADEQFF. This chain connects TRBV28 to TRBJ2-1; TRBD1 matches at 10 bases. Germline CDR1 MDHEN, CDR2 SYDVKM. V lost 2 bases, J lost 8 bases, and 3 bases stayed unmatched. This CDR3 has 14 amino acids.

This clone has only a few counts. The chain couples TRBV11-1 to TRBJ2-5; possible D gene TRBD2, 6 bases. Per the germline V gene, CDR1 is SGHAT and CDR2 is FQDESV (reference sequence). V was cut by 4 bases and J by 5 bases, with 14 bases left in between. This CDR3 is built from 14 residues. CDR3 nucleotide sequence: TGTGCCAGCAGCTCCAAGGAGGGCCGGGAGACCCAGTACTTC. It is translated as CASSSKEGRETQYF.

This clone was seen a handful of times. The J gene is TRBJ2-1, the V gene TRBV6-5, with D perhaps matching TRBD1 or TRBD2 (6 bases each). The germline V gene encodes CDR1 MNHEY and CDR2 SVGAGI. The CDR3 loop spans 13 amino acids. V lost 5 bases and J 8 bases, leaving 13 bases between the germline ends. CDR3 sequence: CASSTRGAHEQFF. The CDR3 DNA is TGTGCCAGCAGTACGAGGGGGGCCCATGAGCAGTTCTTC.

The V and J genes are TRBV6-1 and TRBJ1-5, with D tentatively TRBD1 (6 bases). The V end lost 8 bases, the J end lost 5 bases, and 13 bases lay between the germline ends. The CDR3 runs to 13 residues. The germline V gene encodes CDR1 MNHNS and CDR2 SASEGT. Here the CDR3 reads CASLGQEDQPQHF. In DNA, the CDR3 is TGTGCCAGCCTGGGACAAGAAGATCAGCCCCAGCATTTT.

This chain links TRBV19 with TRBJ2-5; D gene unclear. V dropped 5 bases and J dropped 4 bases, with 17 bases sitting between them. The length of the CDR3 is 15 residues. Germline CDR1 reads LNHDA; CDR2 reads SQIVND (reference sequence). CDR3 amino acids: CASSSATLSGETQYF. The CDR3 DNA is TGTGCCAGTAGTTCGGCGACACTTTCCGGAGAGACCCAGTACTTC.

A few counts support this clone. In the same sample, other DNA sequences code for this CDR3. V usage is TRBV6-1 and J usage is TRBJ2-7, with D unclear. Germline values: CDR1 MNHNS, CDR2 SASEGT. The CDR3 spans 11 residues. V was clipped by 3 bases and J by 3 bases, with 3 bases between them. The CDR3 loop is CASSDSYEQYF. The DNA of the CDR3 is TGTGCCAGCAGTGACAGCTACGAGCAGTACTTC.

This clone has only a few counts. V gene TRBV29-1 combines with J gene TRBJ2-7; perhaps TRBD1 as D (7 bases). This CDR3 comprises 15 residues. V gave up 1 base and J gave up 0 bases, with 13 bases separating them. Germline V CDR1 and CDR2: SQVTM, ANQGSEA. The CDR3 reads CSVEGRGASSYEQYF. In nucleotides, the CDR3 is TGCAGCGTTGAAGGCAGGGGGGCAAGCTCCTACGAGCAGTACTTC.

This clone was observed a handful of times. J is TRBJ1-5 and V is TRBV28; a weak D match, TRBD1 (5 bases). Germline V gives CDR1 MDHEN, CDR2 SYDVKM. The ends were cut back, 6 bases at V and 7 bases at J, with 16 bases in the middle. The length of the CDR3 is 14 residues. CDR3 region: CASRSDRGRQPQHF. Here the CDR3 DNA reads TGTGCCAGCAGGAGCGACCGGGGGAGGCAGCCCCAGCATTTT.

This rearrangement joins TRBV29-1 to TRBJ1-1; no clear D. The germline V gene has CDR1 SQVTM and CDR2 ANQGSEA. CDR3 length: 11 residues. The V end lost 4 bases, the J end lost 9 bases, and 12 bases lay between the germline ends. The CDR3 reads CSVGLPDKAFF. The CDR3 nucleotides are TGCAGCGTTGGATTACCCGACAAAGCTTTCTTT.

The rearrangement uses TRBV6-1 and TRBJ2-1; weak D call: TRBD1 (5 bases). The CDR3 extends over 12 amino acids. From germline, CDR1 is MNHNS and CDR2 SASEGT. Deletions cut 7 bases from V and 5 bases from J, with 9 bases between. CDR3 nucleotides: TGTGCCAGCATGACAGTGGACAATGAGCAGTTCTTC. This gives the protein CASMTVDNEQFF.

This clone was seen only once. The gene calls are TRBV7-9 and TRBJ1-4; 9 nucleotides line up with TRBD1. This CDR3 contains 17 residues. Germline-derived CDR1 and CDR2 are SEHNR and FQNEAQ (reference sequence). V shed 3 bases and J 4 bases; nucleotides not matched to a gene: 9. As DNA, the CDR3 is TGTGCCAGCAGCTTGGGAACAGGGGGCACGGGTAATGAAAAACTGTTTTTT. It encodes CASSLGTGGTGNEKLFF. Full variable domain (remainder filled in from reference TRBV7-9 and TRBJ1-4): DTGVSQNPRHKITKRGQNVTFRCDPISEHNRLYWYRQTLGQGPEFLTYFQNEAQLEKSRLLSDRFSAERPKGSFSTLEIQRTEQGDSAMYLCASSLGTGGTGNEKLFFGSGTQLSVL.

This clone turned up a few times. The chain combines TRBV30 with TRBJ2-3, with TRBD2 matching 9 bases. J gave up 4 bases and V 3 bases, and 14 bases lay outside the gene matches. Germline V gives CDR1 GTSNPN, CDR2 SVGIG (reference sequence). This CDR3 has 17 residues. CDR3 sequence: CAWSQNPGTSFPDTQYF. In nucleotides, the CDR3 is TGTGCCTGGAGCCAAAACCCCGGGACTAGCTTTCCAGATACGCAGTATTTT.

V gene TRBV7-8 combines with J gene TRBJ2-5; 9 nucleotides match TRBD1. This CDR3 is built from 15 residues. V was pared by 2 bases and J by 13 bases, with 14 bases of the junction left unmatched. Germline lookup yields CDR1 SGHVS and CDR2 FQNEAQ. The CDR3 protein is CASSLYLQGATYRYF. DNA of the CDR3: TGTGCCAGCAGCTTATACCTACAGGGGGCGACGTATCGGTACTTC.

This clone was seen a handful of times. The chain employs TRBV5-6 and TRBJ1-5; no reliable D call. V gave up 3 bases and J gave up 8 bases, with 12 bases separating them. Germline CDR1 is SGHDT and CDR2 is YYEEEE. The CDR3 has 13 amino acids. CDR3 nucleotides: TGTGCCAGCAGCTCCCGGGAGATGGAGCCCCAGCATTTT. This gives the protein CASSSREMEPQHF.

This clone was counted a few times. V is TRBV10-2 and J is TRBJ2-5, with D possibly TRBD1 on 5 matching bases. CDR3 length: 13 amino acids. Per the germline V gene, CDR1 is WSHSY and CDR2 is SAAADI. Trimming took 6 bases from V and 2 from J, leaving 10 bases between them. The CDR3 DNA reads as TGCGCCAGCAGGCAGGGTTTACAAGAGACCCAGTACTTC. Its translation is CASRQGLQETQYF.

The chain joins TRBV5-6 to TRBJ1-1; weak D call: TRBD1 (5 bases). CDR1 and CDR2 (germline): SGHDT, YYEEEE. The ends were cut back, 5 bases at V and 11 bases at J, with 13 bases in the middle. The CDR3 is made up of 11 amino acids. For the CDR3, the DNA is TGTGCCAGCAGAGGGGTAGGGGCGGCTTTCTTT. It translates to CASRGVGAAFF.

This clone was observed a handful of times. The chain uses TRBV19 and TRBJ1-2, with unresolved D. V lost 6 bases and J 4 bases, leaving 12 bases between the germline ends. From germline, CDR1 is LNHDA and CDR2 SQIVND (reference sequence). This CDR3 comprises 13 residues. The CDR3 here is CASSRGPAYGYTF. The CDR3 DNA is TGTGCCAGTAGCCGAGGACCGGCCTATGGCTACACCTTC.

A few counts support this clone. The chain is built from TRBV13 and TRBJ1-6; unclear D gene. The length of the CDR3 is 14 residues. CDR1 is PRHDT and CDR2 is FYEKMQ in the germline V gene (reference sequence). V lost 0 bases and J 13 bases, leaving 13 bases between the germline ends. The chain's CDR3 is CASSLGPPQEPLHF. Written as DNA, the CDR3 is TGTGCCAGCAGCTTAGGTCCGCCTCAGGAGCCCCTCCACTTT.

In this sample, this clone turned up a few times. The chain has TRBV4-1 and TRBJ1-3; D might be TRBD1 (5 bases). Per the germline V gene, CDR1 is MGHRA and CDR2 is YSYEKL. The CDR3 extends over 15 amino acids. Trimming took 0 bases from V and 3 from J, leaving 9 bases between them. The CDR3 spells CASSQDTGSGNTIYF. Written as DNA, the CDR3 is TGCGCCAGCAGCCAAGATACAGGCAGTGGAAACACCATATATTTT.

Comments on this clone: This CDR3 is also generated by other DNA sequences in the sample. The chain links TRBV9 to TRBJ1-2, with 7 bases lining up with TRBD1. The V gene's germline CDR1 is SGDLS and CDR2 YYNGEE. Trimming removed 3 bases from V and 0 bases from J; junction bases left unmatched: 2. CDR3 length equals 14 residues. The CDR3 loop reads CASSAGTANYGYTF. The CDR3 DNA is TGTGCCAGCAGCGCTGGGACAGCTAACTATGGCTACACCTTC.

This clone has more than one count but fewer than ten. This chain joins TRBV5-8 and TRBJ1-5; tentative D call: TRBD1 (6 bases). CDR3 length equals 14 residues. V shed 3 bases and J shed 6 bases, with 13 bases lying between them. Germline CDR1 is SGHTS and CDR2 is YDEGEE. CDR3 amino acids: CASSSGVWGQPQHF. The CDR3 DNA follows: TGTGCCAGCAGCTCAGGGGTATGGGGTCAGCCCCAGCATTTT. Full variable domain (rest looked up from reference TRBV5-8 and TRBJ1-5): EAGVTQSPTHLIKTRGQQATLRCSPISGHTSVYWYQQALGLGLQFLLWYDEGEERNRGNFPPRFSGRQFPNYSSELNVNALELEDSALYLCASSSGVWGQPQHFGDGTRLSIL.

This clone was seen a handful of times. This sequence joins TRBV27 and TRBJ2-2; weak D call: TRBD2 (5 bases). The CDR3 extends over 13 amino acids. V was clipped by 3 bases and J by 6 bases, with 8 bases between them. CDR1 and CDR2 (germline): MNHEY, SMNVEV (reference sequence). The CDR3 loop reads CASSLGRAGELFF. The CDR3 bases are TGTGCCAGCAGTTTGGGGAGAGCCGGGGAGCTGTTTTTT.

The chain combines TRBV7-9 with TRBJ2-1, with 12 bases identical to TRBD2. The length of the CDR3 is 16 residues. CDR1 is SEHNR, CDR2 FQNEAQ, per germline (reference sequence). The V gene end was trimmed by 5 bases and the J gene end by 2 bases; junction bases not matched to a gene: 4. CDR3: CASSPGLAGPYNEQFF. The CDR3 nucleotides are TGTGCCAGCAGCCCCGGACTAGCGGGGCCCTACAATGAGCAGTTCTTC.